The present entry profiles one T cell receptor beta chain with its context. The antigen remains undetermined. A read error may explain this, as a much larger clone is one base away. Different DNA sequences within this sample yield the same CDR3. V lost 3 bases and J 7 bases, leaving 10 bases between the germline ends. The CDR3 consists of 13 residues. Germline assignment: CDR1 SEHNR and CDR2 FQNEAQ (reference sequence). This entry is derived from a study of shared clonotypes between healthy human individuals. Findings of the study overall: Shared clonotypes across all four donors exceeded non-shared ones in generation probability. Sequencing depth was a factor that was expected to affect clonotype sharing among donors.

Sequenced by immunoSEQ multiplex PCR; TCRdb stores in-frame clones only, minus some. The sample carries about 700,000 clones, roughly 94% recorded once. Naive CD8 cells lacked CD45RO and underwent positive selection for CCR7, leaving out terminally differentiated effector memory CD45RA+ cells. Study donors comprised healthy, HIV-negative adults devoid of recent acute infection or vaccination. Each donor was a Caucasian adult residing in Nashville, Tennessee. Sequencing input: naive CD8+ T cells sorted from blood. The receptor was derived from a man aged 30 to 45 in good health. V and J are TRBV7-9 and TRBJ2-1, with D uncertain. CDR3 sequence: CASSFPGLNEQFF. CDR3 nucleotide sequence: TGTGCCAGCAGCTTCCCAGGCCTTAATGAGCAGTTCTTC. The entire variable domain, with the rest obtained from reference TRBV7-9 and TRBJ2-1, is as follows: DTGVSQNPRHKITKRGQNVTFRCDPISEHNRLYWYRQTLGQGPEFLTYFQNEAQLEKSRLLSDRFSAERPKGSFSTLEIQRTEQGDSAMYLCASSFPGLNEQFFGPGTRLTVL.